This T cell receptor (beta chain) was recorded in a study of identifying expanded T cells in peripheral blood. Study-wide results and limits: Technical replicates showed roughly 1.2 changed clones; approximately 2 weeks approximately 16; four weeks 19.

With respect to this clone: Its antigen is not known.

V lost 3 bases and J lost 4, with 15 bases in between. The CDR3 sequence is 15 residues long. Germline lookup yields CDR1 SEHNR and CDR2 FQNEAQ (reference sequence). Only in-frame clones appear in the TCRdb table, and some are missing; sequencing was by immunoSEQ multiplex PCR. The table records roughly 120,000 clones, about 88% of them present only once. Collection occurred without any documented infections or immune events in donors. This TCR was recovered from a person between 18 and 75 years old in good health. The chain employs TRBV7-9 and TRBJ1-2; D not certain. The sequencing input was blood. CDR3 amino acids: CASSFQDTPFYGYTF. The CDR3 bases are TGTGCCAGCAGCTTCCAGGATACCCCTTTCTATGGCTACACCTTC.